This is a list of T cell receptor beta chains from one sample in a study of siplizumab effects on memory and regulatory T cells. Only in-frame clones appear in the TCRdb table, and some are missing; sequencing was by immunoSEQ multiplex PCR. The sample has 100,000 to 120,000 clones; approximately 92% are singletons. The sequenced sample was CD4+ T cells sorted from blood. The receptor source for this set is a human donor in good health. CDR3s include the opening cysteine and the closing phenylalanine or tryptophan. The order of the fields is D gene, V gene, clone size, J gene, CDR3 protein, CDR3 DNA. D genes are given only for firm matches. Size is stated for part of the rows, as once, few or many counts, or as a class when the clone is expanded.

D gene: TRBD2; V gene: TRBV4-2; clone size: NA; J gene: TRBJ2-7; CDR3 protein: CASSQEGLAGGTYEQYF; CDR3 DNA: TGTGCCAGCAGCCAAGAAGGACTAGCGGGGGGAACCTACGAGCAGTACTTC
D gene: TRBD2; V gene: TRBV10-1; clone size: NA; J gene: TRBJ2-3; CDR3 protein: CASSGTSGSGADTQYF; CDR3 DNA: TGCGCCAGCAGTGGGACTAGCGGGAGTGGTGCAGATACGCAGTATTTT
D gene: NA; V gene: TRBV5-1; clone size: NA; J gene: TRBJ1-5; CDR3 protein: CASSLVPGAHQPQHF; CDR3 DNA: TGCGCCAGCAGCTTGGTTCCCGGGGCCCATCAGCCCCAGCATTTT
D gene: TRBD1; V gene: TRBV5-1; clone size: once; J gene: TRBJ1-2; CDR3 protein: CASSLAGTDNYGYTF; CDR3 DNA: TGCGCCAGCAGCTTGGCCGGGACAGACAACTATGGCTACACCTTC
D gene: NA; V gene: TRBV7-9; clone size: once; J gene: TRBJ2-7; CDR3 protein: CASRPRFSYEQYF; CDR3 DNA: TGTGCCAGCAGACCCCGGTTCTCCTACGAGCAGTACTTC
D gene: TRBD2; V gene: TRBV19; clone size: NA; J gene: TRBJ2-1; CDR3 protein: CASKRDPYNEQFF; CDR3 DNA: TGTGCCAGTAAGCGGGATCCCTACAATGAGCAGTTCTTC
D gene: NA; V gene: TRBV6-5; clone size: NA; J gene: TRBJ2-2; CDR3 protein: CASSSTTGLNTGELFF; CDR3 DNA: TGTGCCAGCAGTTCTACGACTGGGTTGAACACCGGGGAGCTGTTTTTT
D gene: NA; V gene: TRBV6-1; clone size: few; J gene: TRBJ1-1; CDR3 protein: CASIRVTEAFF; CDR3 DNA: TGTGCCAGCATAAGGGTCACTGAAGCTTTCTTT
D gene: TRBD1; V gene: TRBV28; clone size: NA; J gene: TRBJ1-2; CDR3 protein: CASSLTGQGRGYTF; CDR3 DNA: TGTGCCAGCAGTTTAACGGGACAGGGTCGGGGCTACACCTTC
D gene: TRBD1; V gene: TRBV5-1; clone size: NA; J gene: TRBJ1-1; CDR3 protein: CASSSQAQGGTEAFF; CDR3 DNA: TGCGCCAGCAGCTCTCAGGCGCAGGGGGGAACTGAAGCTTTCTTT
D gene: TRBD1; V gene: TRBV6-1; clone size: NA; J gene: TRBJ2-1; CDR3 protein: CASSEDRSSYNEQFF; CDR3 DNA: TGTGCCAGCAGTGAGGACAGGAGCTCCTACAATGAGCAGTTCTTC
D gene: NA; V gene: TRBV30; clone size: NA; J gene: TRBJ1-1; CDR3 protein: CAWSVPRGDTEAFF; CDR3 DNA: TGTGCCTGGAGTGTACCTAGGGGCGACACTGAAGCTTTCTTT
D gene: NA; V gene: TRBV11-2; clone size: NA; J gene: TRBJ2-5; CDR3 protein: CASSPGSPQETQYF; CDR3 DNA: TGTGCCAGCAGCCCGGGGTCGCCTCAAGAGACCCAGTACTTC
D gene: TRBD1; V gene: TRBV2; clone size: NA; J gene: TRBJ1-1; CDR3 protein: CASRDRGFLNTEAFF; CDR3 DNA: TGTGCCAGCCGGGACAGGGGTTTCTTGAACACTGAAGCTTTCTTT
D gene: NA; V gene: TRBV28; clone size: NA; J gene: TRBJ1-5; CDR3 protein: CASSSGRHSNQPQHF; CDR3 DNA: TGTGCCAGCAGCTCCGGACGCCATAGCAATCAGCCCCAGCATTTT
D gene: NA; V gene: TRBV18; clone size: NA; J gene: TRBJ1-6; CDR3 protein: CASSETANSPLHF; CDR3 DNA: TGTGCCAGCTCAGAAACGGCTAATTCACCCCTCCACTTT
D gene: NA; V gene: TRBV2; clone size: NA; J gene: TRBJ1-3; CDR3 protein: CASSDTGVGSGNTIYF; CDR3 DNA: TGTGCCAGCAGTGATACTGGGGTAGGGTCTGGAAACACCATATATTTT
D gene: NA; V gene: TRBV5-1; clone size: NA; J gene: TRBJ1-1; CDR3 protein: CASSLEGASTEAFF; CDR3 DNA: TGCGCCAGCAGCTTGGAGGGAGCGAGCACTGAAGCTTTCTTT
D gene: NA; V gene: TRBV18; clone size: few; J gene: TRBJ1-1; CDR3 protein: CASSRLGDTEAFF; CDR3 DNA: TGTGCCAGCTCACGACTGGGGGACACTGAAGCTTTCTTT